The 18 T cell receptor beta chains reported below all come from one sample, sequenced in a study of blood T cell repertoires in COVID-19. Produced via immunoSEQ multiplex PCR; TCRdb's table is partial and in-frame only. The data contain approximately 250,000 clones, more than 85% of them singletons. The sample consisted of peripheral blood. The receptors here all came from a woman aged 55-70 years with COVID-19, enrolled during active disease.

The DNA of the CDR3 is TGTGCCAGCAGCCGTGGGACAGGGGTAGGAACAGATACGCAGTATTTT. It encodes CASSRGTGVGTDTQYF. V is TRBV11-1 and J is TRBJ2-3; 10 bases agree with TRBD1. Germline V lookup: CDR1 SGHAT, CDR2 FQDESV (reference sequence). The CDR3 has 16 residues. The ends lost 5 bases at V and 3 bases at J; junction bases unmatched: 8.

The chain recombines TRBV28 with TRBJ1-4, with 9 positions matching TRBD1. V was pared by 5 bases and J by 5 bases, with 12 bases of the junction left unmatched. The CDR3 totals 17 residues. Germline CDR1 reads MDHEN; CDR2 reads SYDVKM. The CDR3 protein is CASSPHRTGATNEKLFF. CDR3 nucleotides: TGTGCCAGCAGTCCTCACCGGACAGGGGCCACGAATGAAAAACTGTTTTTT.

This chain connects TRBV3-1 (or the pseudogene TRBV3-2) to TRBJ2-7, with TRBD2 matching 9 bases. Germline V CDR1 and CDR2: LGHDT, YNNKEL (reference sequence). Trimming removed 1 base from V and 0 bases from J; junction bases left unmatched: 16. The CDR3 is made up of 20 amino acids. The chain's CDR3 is CASSQGWGVIAGARSYEQYF. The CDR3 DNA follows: TGTGCCAGCAGCCAAGGGTGGGGGGTAATAGCGGGAGCCCGCTCCTACGAGCAGTACTTC.

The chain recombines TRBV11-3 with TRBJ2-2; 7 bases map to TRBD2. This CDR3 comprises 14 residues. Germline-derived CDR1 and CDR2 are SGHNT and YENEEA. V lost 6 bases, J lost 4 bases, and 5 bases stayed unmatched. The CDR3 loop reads CASRRTGGTGELFF. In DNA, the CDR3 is TGTGCCAGCAGGAGGACGGGAGGCACCGGGGAGCTGTTTTTT. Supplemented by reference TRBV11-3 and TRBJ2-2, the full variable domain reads EAGVVQSPRYKIIEKKQPVAFWCNPISGHNTLYWYLQNLGQGPELLIRYENEEAVDDSQLPKDRFSAERLKGVDSTLKIQPAELGDSAVYLCASRRTGGTGELFFGEGSRLTVL.

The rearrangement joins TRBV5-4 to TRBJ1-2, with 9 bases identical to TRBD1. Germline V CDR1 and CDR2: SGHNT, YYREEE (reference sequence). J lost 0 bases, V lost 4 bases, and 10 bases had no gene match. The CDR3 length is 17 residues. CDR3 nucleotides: TGTGCCAGCAGCCGATGGGACAGGGAGTTAGCTAACTATGGCTACACCTTC. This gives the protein CASSRWDRELANYGYTF.

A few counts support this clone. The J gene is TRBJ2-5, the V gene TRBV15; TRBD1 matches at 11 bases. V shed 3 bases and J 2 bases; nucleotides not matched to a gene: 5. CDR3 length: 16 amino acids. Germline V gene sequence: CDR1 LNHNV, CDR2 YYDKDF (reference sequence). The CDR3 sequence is CATSSTGTGGQETQYF. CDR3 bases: TGTGCCACCAGCAGCACCGGGACAGGGGGACAAGAGACCCAGTACTTC.

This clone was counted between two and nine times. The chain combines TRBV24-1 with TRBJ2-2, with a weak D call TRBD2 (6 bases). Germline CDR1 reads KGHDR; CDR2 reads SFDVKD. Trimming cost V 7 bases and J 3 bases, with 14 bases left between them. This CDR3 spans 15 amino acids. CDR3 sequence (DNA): TGTGCCACCAGGGGGGGACGGACACACACCGGGGAGCTGTTTTTT. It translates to CATRGGRTHTGELFF.

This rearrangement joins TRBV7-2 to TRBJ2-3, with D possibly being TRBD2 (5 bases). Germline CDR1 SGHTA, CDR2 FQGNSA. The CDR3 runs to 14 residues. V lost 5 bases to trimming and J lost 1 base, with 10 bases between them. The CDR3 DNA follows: TGTGCCAGCAGCCGGGATTTCCGCACAGATACGCAGTATTTT. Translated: CASSRDFRTDTQYF.

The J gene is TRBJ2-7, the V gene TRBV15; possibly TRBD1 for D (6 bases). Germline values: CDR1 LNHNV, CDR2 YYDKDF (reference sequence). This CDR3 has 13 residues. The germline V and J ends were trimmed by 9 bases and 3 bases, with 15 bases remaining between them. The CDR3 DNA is TGTGCCACGGCACCGGGACAAGTCTACGAGCAGTACTTC. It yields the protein CATAPGQVYEQYF.

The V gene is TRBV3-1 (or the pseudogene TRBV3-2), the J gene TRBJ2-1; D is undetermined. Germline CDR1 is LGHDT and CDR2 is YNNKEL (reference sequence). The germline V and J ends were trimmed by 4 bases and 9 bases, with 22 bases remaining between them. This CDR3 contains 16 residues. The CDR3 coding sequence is TGTGCCAGCAGCCGACGTACTTTATTGGAGCGCTGTGAGCAGTTCTTC. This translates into CASSRRTLLERCEQFF.

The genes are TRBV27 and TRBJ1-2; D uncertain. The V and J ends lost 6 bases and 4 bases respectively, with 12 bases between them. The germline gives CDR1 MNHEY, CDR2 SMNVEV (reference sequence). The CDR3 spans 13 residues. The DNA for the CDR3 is TGTGCCAGCAGCTCCCTAAGATCCTATGGCTACACCTTC. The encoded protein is CASSSLRSYGYTF.

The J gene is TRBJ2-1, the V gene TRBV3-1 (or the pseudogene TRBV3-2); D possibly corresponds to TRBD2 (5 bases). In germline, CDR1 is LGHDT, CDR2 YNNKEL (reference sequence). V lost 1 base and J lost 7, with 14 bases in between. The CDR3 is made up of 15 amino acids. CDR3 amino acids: CASSQVGGWDNEQFF. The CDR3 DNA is TGTGCCAGCAGCCAAGTTGGAGGCTGGGATAATGAGCAGTTCTTC.

The CDR3 loop reads CASSLVGQAGNTIYF. The CDR3, as DNA: TGTGCCAGCAGCTTAGTGGGACAGGCTGGAAACACCATATATTTT. The V gene is TRBV7-2, the J gene TRBJ1-3; 8 nucleotides match TRBD1. The V segment lost 1 base and the J segment 2 bases; nucleotides outside the gene matches: 1. The V gene's germline CDR1 is SGHTA and CDR2 FQGNSA. This CDR3 region has 15 residues.

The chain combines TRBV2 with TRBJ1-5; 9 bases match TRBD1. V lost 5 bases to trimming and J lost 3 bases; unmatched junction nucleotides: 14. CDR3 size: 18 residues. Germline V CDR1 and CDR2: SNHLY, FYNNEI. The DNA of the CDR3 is TGTGCCAGCAGTCAACCCCCCCGCGGGACAGGGTTCAATCAGCCCCAGCATTTT. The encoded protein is CASSQPPRGTGFNQPQHF.

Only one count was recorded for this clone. The CDR3 coding sequence is TGTGCCAGCAGCCCAGACAGGGGGTCCCTCCGTCAGCCCCAGCATTTT. Protein sequence: CASSPDRGSLRQPQHF. The chain links TRBV27 to TRBJ1-5, with 9 positions matching TRBD1. Trimming cost V 6 bases and J 6 bases; bases outside gene matches: 12. The CDR3 contains 16 residues. Germline-derived CDR1 and CDR2 are MNHEY and SMNVEV (reference sequence).

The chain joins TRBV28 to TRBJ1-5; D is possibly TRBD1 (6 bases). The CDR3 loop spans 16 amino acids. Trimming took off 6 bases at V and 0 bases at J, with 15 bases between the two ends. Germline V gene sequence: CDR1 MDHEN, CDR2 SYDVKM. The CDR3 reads CASSDLDRYSNQPQHF. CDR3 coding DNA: TGTGCCAGCAGCGACTTGGACAGATATAGCAATCAGCCCCAGCATTTT.

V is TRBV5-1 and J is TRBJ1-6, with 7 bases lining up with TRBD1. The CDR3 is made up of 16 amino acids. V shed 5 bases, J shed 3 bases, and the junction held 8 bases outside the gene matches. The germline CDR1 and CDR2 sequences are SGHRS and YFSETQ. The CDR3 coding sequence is TGCGCCAGCAGTATAAGGGGGCCGAACTATAATTCACCCCTCCACTTT. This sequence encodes CASSIRGPNYNSPLHF.

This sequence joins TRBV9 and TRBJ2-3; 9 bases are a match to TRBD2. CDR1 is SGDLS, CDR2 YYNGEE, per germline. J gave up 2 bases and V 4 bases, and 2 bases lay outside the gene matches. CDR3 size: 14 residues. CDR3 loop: CASSPSGVTDTQYF. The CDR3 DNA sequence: TGTGCCAGCAGCCCTAGCGGGGTCACAGATACGCAGTATTTT.